A single sample is the source of the 16 T cell receptor beta chains below, sequenced in a study of T cell changes during pregnancy in multiple sclerosis. The repertoire was sequenced with immunoSEQ multiplex PCR; TCRdb's copy has only in-frame clones and lacks some. The sample carries about 45,000 clones, about 90% recorded once. The sample consisted of peripheral blood, taken in the first trimester of pregnancy. These receptors originate from a female donor with multiple sclerosis, enrolled in a pregnancy study.

This clone was detected once. The V call is TRBV2, the J call TRBJ2-3; TRBD2 matches at 12 bases. CDR3 length: 15 residues. CDR1 and CDR2 from the germline V gene are SNHLY and FYNNEI. Germline trimming cut 5 bases from V and 8 bases from J; bases unmatched to any gene: 8. CDR3 region: CASSILAGGEGTQYF. CDR3 DNA: TGTGCCAGCAGTATACTAGCGGGGGGCGAGGGTACGCAGTATTTT. Combining the CDR3 with reference TRBV2 and TRBJ2-3 gives the whole variable domain EPEVTQTPSHQVTQMGQEVILRCVPISNHLYFYWYRQILGQKVEFLVSFYNNEISEKSEIFDDQFSVERPDGSNFTLKIRSTKLEDSAMYFCASSILAGGEGTQYFGPGTRLTVL.

The gene calls are TRBV5-1 and TRBJ2-3, with 14 bases that match TRBD2. CDR1 is SGHRS and CDR2 is YFSETQ in the germline V gene. The CDR3 runs 17 residues. V shed 4 bases and J 3 bases; nucleotides not matched to a gene: 7. As DNA, the CDR3 is TGCGCCAGCAGCCCCGGACTAGCGGGGGGTCGTACAGATACGCAGTATTTT. Its protein product is CASSPGLAGGRTDTQYF.

The count of this clone is one. The CDR3 DNA sequence: TGCGCCAGCAGCCAGCCCTACAGTGCTGGAAACACCATATATTTT. It is translated as CASSQPYSAGNTIYF. The gene calls are TRBV4-1 and TRBJ1-3; D unresolved. CDR1 and CDR2 (germline): MGHRA, YSYEKL. Trimming stripped 3 bases from V and 2 bases from J, with 11 bases between. The CDR3 extends over 15 amino acids.

The gene calls are TRBV7-9 and TRBJ1-6, with 10 bases matching TRBD1. Per germline, CDR1 SEHNR and CDR2 FQNEAQ (reference sequence). CDR3 size: 14 residues. The V and J ends lost 5 bases and 9 bases, in that order; junction bases with no gene match: 4. This CDR3 reads CASSPGTGASPLHF. The CDR3 DNA is TGTGCCAGCAGCCCCGGGACAGGGGCTTCACCCCTCCACTTT.

The chain carries TRBV10-1 and TRBJ2-5; 8 bases are a match to TRBD1. V lost 5 bases and J lost 5; bases outside the gene matches: 10. The CDR3 has 15 residues. CDR1 and CDR2 from the germline V gene are WNHNN and SYGVQD (reference sequence). In nucleotides, the CDR3 is TGCGCCAGCAGTAGCCAGGGGGCTTATCGGGAGACCCAGTACTTC. Its protein is CASSSQGAYRETQYF.

The rearrangement joins TRBV29-1 to TRBJ1-3, with D possibly matching TRBD1 (5 bases). The CDR3 covers 15 residues. The V gene lost 6 bases and the J gene lost 0 bases, with 15 bases spanning the gap. The germline V gene encodes CDR1 SQVTM and CDR2 ANQGSEA. DNA of the CDR3: TGCAGCGTCGTGGTGGGGACTAACTCTGGAAACACCATATATTTT. Protein product: CSVVVGTNSGNTIYF.

The chain recombines TRBV4-1 with TRBJ1-5; D call uncertain. CDR1 MGHRA and CDR2 YSYEKL come from the germline V gene. The CDR3 is made up of 17 amino acids. V dropped 3 bases and J dropped 1 base, with 16 bases sitting between them. CDR3 protein: CASSQVQAIVSNQPQHF. CDR3 DNA sequence: TGCGCCAGCAGCCAGGTGCAGGCTATAGTCAGCAATCAGCCCCAGCATTTT.

The chain couples TRBV7-3 to TRBJ1-6; D is undetermined. V gave up 2 bases and J gave up 10 bases, with 12 bases separating them. The CDR3 extends over 14 amino acids. Germline values: CDR1 SGHTA, CDR2 FQGTGA. The CDR3 sequence: CASSLFPPRSPLHF. The CDR3 coding sequence is TGTGCCAGCAGCTTATTTCCCCCGAGGTCACCCCTCCACTTT.

This clone was seen just once. The chain has TRBV5-4 and TRBJ1-2; tentatively, D is TRBD1 (6 bases). Germline V CDR1 and CDR2: SGHNT, YYREEE (reference sequence). The CDR3 runs 13 residues. The ends were cut back, 5 bases at V and 5 bases at J, with 13 bases in the middle. CDR3 loop: CASRDRGFYGYTF. CDR3 coding DNA: TGTGCCAGCAGGGACAGAGGGTTTTATGGCTACACCTTC.

A few counts support this clone. The chain has TRBV4-2 and TRBJ2-7, with TRBD1 matching over 10 bases. There are 14 residues in the CDR3. Trimming cost V 4 bases and J 2 bases; bases outside gene matches: 2. The germline V gene encodes CDR1 LGHNA and CDR2 YNFKEQ. The DNA of the CDR3 is TGTGCCAGCAGCCCCGGGACAGGGGCCTACGAGCAGTACTTC. It translates to CASSPGTGAYEQYF.

The rearrangement links TRBV5-1 to TRBJ2-7; 8 nucleotides match TRBD1. Per germline, CDR1 SGHRS and CDR2 YFSETQ. The length of the CDR3 is 14 residues. V lost 1 base to trimming and J lost 5 bases; unmatched junction nucleotides: 5. In nucleotides, the CDR3 is TGCGCCAGCAGCTTGCTGACAGGGGAGGACGAGCAGTACTTC. Translation gives CASSLLTGEDEQYF.

This chain connects TRBV19 to TRBJ1-2, with a tentative D call TRBD1 (5 bases). In germline, CDR1 is LNHDA, CDR2 SQIVND (reference sequence). V shed 0 bases and J shed 6 bases, with 14 bases lying between them. The CDR3 has 15 amino acids. CDR3 protein: CASSIDPQGSDGYTF. The CDR3 region has the DNA TGTGCCAGTAGTATAGATCCCCAGGGCTCCGATGGCTACACCTTC.

The V and J genes are TRBV28 and TRBJ1-1, with D possibly matching TRBD1 (5 bases). Trimming took off 6 bases at V and 1 base at J, with 15 bases between the two ends. The CDR3 consists of 15 residues. Germline loops: CDR1 MDHEN, CDR2 SYDVKM. CDR3 sequence (DNA): TGTGCCAGCAGGGCAGGGCATGGAACGAACACTGAAGCTTTCTTT. It translates to CASRAGHGTNTEAFF.

This chain connects TRBV7-9 to TRBJ1-4; D is unclear. There are 14 residues in the CDR3. V was shortened by 5 bases and J by 8 bases, with 15 bases between the two germline ends. CDR1 and CDR2 (germline): SEHNR, FQNEAQ (reference sequence). The CDR3 DNA reads TGTGCCAGCAGCCAAGGAGTACTGAGGGAAAAACTGTTTTTT. This translates into CASSQGVLREKLFF.

This rearrangement joins TRBV5-5 to TRBJ2-2; 7 bases fit TRBD1. V gave up 3 bases and J gave up 1 base; unmatched junction bases: 3. The CDR3 runs 15 residues. Germline lookup yields CDR1 SGHKS and CDR2 YYEKEE (reference sequence). The CDR3, as DNA: TGTGCCAGCAGCTCGGGACAGAGGAACACCGGGGAGCTGTTTTTT. Translating it yields CASSSGQRNTGELFF.

The rearrangement uses TRBV7-2 and TRBJ1-1; a possible D gene is TRBD1 (5 bases). The V end lost 2 bases, the J end lost 5 bases, and 9 bases lay between the germline ends. Germline lookup yields CDR1 SGHTA and CDR2 FQGNSA. The CDR3 sequence is 13 residues long. The CDR3 is CASSLRPGTEAFF. The CDR3, as DNA: TGTGCCAGCAGCTTACGGCCAGGGACTGAAGCTTTCTTT.